Below are 20 T cell receptor delta chains sequenced from a single sample in a study of γδ T cells in repeated Plasmodium falciparum infection (dated by TCRdb to the early 2020s). Libraries were made using multiplex PCR. The reads were generated on an Illumina MiSeq. TCRdb recomputed clones from the public reads with CATT; identical DNA rows were then combined. This sample has more than 45,000 delta-chain clones in its table, and over 1.5% of those were observed once. The ten largest clonotypes hold approximately 16% of the sample. Vgamma9/Vdelta2+ and Vdelta2-negative gammadelta T cell populations were flow-sorted from peripheral blood mononuclear cells for bulk TCR repertoire analysis. What was sequenced was gamma-delta T cells from blood. The receptors derive from a pool of human donors (malaria-infected and uninfected, not separated).

This clone occurred a few times. The TCRdb protein, from a much larger clone, departs from this DNA's translation at residue 6, likely by read error; the protein shown derives from the DNA. This chain connects TRDV1 to TRDJ1; D assignment may be TRDD2 or TRDD3 (5 bases each). The ends were cut back, 7 bases at V and 0 bases at J, with 21 bases in the middle. Germline V gene sequence: CDR1 TSWWSYY, CDR2 QGS. The CDR3 is made up of 17 amino acids. The CDR3 DNA sequence: TGTGCTCTTGCTTCCGTAGGGGACCGACGATACACCGATAAACTCATCTTT. Its protein is CALASVGDRRYTDKLIF.

In regard to this clone: It is likely a read error: a sequence one base away is far more abundant. The identical CDR3 is also encoded by other nucleotide sequences in the sample. The chain links TRDV1 to TRDJ1, with TRDD2 matching over 7 bases. Here the J gene was assigned by germline matching of the DNA, as TCRdb has none. CDR1 TSWWSYY and CDR2 QGS come from the germline V gene. This CDR3 spans 21 amino acids. Unmatched junction bases numbered 25, after V lost 5 bases and J lost 1 base. The CDR3 coding sequence is TGTGCTCTTGGGAAGCCGGCGGGGTTCCTACGTCTGCTGGGCCCCACCGATAAACTCATCTTT. Encoded protein: CALGKPAGFLRLLGPTDKLIF.

Note on this clone: A read error likely explains this, since a far larger clone differs by one base. This sample includes further DNA sequences coding for the same CDR3. The V gene is TRDV1, the J gene TRDJ1; 10 bases match TRDD3. The J gene, missing from TCRdb, was assigned here through DNA to germline matching. The length of the CDR3 is 25 residues. Losses at the gene ends were 3 bases for V and 2 bases for J; bases not matched to a gene: 33. CDR1 and CDR2 (germline): TSWWSYY, QGS. DNA for the CDR3: TGTGCTCTTGGGGACTCTCCTACAACGGAACCCCAACCCCGTACTGGGGGATTGCCAACCGATAAACTCATCTTT. It is translated as CALGDSPTTEPQPRTGGLPTDKLIF.

In its sample, this clone was seen a few times. DNA of the CDR3: TGTGCCTTTAGAAGTCGTCCCTACTTGTTTGGGTCCGCCGATAAACTCATCTTT. Its protein is CAFRSRPYLFGSADKLIF. This chain connects TRDV3 to TRDJ1; D may be TRDD2 (5 bases). Because TCRdb records no J gene, it was assigned here through a match of the DNA to germline. Trimming took 0 bases from V and 3 from J, leaving 26 bases between them. CDR1 TVYSNPD and CDR2 GDNSRS come from the germline V gene (reference sequence). CDR3 length: 18 amino acids.

Worth noting for this clone: The TCRdb protein, from a much larger clone, departs from this DNA's translation at residue 4, likely by read error; the protein shown derives from the DNA. The chain has TRDV1 and TRDJ1; D uncertain. V gave up 7 bases and J gave up 0 bases, with 18 bases separating them. This CDR3 has 16 amino acids. Germline-derived CDR1 and CDR2 are TSWWSYY and QGS. CDR3 bases: TGTGCTCTTGAGATCGAACAGCCCGCATACACCGATAAACTCATCTTT. The encoded protein is CALEIEQPAYTDKLIF.

To note about this clone: Being one base from a much bigger clone, this may be a read error. This sample includes further DNA sequences coding for the same CDR3. This chain uses TRDV1 with TRDJ1; perhaps TRDD2 as D (6 bases). The CDR3 length is 23 residues. The germline V gene has CDR1 TSWWSYY and CDR2 QGS. CDR3 amino acids: CALGELWVLFLSLGTTYTDKLIF. CDR3 coding DNA: TGCGCTCTTGGGGAACTTTGGGTCCTCTTCCTTAGCCTGGGTACCACGTACACCGATAAACTCATCTTT.

In its sample, this clone was seen a few times. TCRdb pairs this DNA with a much larger clone's protein that differs at residue 9, likely a read error; the protein shown was translated from the DNA. V is TRDV2 and J is TRDJ1; the D is unclear. TCRdb lists no J gene, so it was determined here by aligning the DNA to germline. This CDR3 contains 19 residues. The V gene's germline CDR1 is GEAIGNYY and CDR2 EKD. The V and J ends lost 1 base and 0 bases respectively, with 23 bases between them. This CDR3 is CACDTVQKHKEENTDKLIF. DNA of the CDR3: TGTGCCTGTGACACGGTACAAAAACATAAGGAAGAAAACACCGATAAACTCATCTTT.

Note on this clone: The protein given by TCRdb reflects a much larger clone and differs at residue 9 from this DNA's translation, likely from a read error; the protein shown is the DNA's translation. The rearrangement joins TRDV1 to TRDJ1; 8 bases align to TRDD3. Germline V lookup: CDR1 TSWWSYY, CDR2 QGS. V lost 2 bases to trimming and J lost 5 bases; unmatched junction nucleotides: 25. The CDR3 contains 21 residues. In DNA form, the CDR3 reads TGTGCTCTTGGGGAAGGATCTAGATCTCCCTATTTACTGGGGGCCATTGATAAACTCATCTTT. This gives the protein CALGEGSRSPYLLGAIDKLIF.

Concerning this clone itself: The TCRdb protein, from a much larger clone, departs from this DNA's translation at residue 4, likely by read error; the protein shown derives from the DNA. The chain combines TRDV2 with TRDJ3; 13 bases are shared with TRDD3. The J gene was missing in TCRdb and was found by matching the end of the DNA to germline. This CDR3 is built from 21 residues. Germline V gene sequence: CDR1 GEAIGNYY, CDR2 EKD. Written as DNA, the CDR3 is TGTGCCTGTGGCACCGTACTGGGGGATACGCGTCTCTCCTGGGACACCCGACAGATGTTTTTC. Its translation is CACGTVLGDTRLSWDTRQMFF.

This clone was observed a few times. A read error is likely here: a far larger clone is one base away. This sample also contains other DNA sequences that code for the same CDR3. The chain carries TRDV1 and TRDJ1, with D hard to call. TCRdb lists no J gene, so it was determined here by aligning the DNA to germline. The CDR3 covers 23 residues. Germline CDR1 reads TSWWSYY; CDR2 reads QGS. In DNA, the CDR3 is TGTGCTCTTGGGGAACTAATAACAAAGTTTAGTTCCCCCGAGGGGCCATACACTGATAAACTCATCTTT. It is translated as CALGELITKFSSPEGPYTDKLIF.

A remark on this clone: This DNA translates differently at residue 3 from the TCRdb protein, which is that of a much larger clone; a read error is likely, and the protein shown is the DNA's own translation. The V gene is TRDV1, the J gene TRDJ1, with 12 bases fitting TRDD3. TCRdb supplies no J gene; here it was assigned by aligning the nucleotide sequence to germline. The germline gives CDR1 TSWWSYY, CDR2 QGS. The CDR3 covers 28 residues. CDR3: CAPGELGPTTYWGIPRNLLNPRADKLIF. The DNA of the CDR3 is TGTGCTCCTGGGGAACTAGGGCCTACTACCTACTGGGGGATACCCCGTAATCTGCTAAATCCGAGGGCCGATAAACTCATCTTT.

Many counts were recorded for this clone. A read error is likely here: a far larger clone is one base away. The same CDR3 also results from other DNA sequences found in this sample. The J gene is TRDJ1, the V gene TRDV1; 8 nucleotides align to TRDD3. CDR1 TSWWSYY and CDR2 QGS come from the germline V gene. Unmatched junction bases numbered 4, after V lost 0 bases and J lost 1 base. The CDR3 contains 16 residues. DNA of the CDR3: TGTGCTCTTGGGGAACTGAGGGATACGGGCACCGATAAACTCATCTTT. It yields the protein CALGELRDTGTDKLIF.

As regards this clone: The protein TCRdb gives is from a much larger clone and does not agree with this DNA's translation at residue 19, likely a read error; the protein shown here comes from the DNA. Called V gene: TRDV1; the J gene was not called; the table's D gene call, TRDD3, was not cross checked with the DNA. Germline V gives CDR1 TSWWSYY, CDR2 QGS. The CDR3 has 20 residues. The CDR3 DNA reads as TGTGCTCTTGGGCATCCTACGGCCCCTTACTGGGGGATAAACACCGATAAACTCACCTTT. The encoded protein is CALGHPTAPYWGINTDKLTF.

This clone was counted at least ten times. Additional DNA sequences in this sample encode the identical CDR3. CDR3 region: CALGGHRFQLGGLSTAQLFF. As DNA, the CDR3 is TGTGCTCTTGGGGGTCACCGCTTCCAACTGGGGGGCCTTTCGACAGCACAACTCTTCTTT. This chain uses TRDV1 with TRDJ2; 8 bases fit TRDD3. Germline lookup yields CDR1 TSWWSYY and CDR2 QGS. Trimming removed 4 bases from V and 4 bases from J; junction bases left unmatched: 20. There are 20 residues in the CDR3.

This clone was seen ten or more times. This is likely an artifact of a read error, given a far larger clone one base away. Other DNA variants within this sample encode the same CDR3. The chain employs TRDV1 and TRDJ1; unclear D gene. TCRdb carries no J gene annotation; the J gene was assigned here by matching the DNA with germline. This CDR3 comprises 14 residues. V lost 2 bases, J lost 3 bases, and 10 bases lay in between. Germline V CDR1 and CDR2: TSWWSYY, QGS. For the CDR3, the DNA is TGTGCTCTTGGGGAAGTAGCCCCCCCCGATAAACTCATCTTT. Amino acids: CALGEVAPPDKLIF.

This clone was recorded a few times. TCRdb records a much larger clone's protein for this DNA, with a difference at residue 10 that likely arises from a read error; the protein given is the translation of the DNA. The chain joins TRDV2 to TRDJ1, with 10 bases identical to TRDD3. Germline lookup yields CDR1 GEAIGNYY and CDR2 EKD. Germline trimming cut 0 bases from V and 0 bases from J; bases unmatched to any gene: 24. CDR3 length: 23 amino acids. The CDR3 is CACDTEFSKQGDTRQTYTDKLIF. CDR3 coding DNA: TGTGCCTGTGACACCGAGTTCTCCAAACAGGGGGATACGCGCCAAACGTACACCGATAAACTCATCTTT.

This clone has only a few counts. This is likely an artifact of a read error, given a far larger clone one base away. The same CDR3 also results from other DNA sequences found in this sample. The J gene is uncalled and the V gene is TRDV1; the table's D call of TRDD3 was not tested on the DNA. Per germline, CDR1 TSWWSYY and CDR2 QGS. This CDR3 spans 21 amino acids. The CDR3 region is CALGEGPYWGPRTTLTAQLFF. CDR3 bases: TGTGCTCTTGGGGAAGGTCCCTACTGGGGGCCCCGCACCACCTTGACAGCACAACTCTTCTTC.

The table lists this clone with a few counts. This likely came from a read error, as a far larger clone is one base away. The sample contains more than one DNA sequence encoding this CDR3. The V call is TRDV1, the J call TRDJ1; D is possibly TRDD3 (6 bases). The J gene, absent from TCRdb, was called here by matching the DNA to germline. Germline V gives CDR1 TSWWSYY, CDR2 QGS. This CDR3 is built from 19 residues. V lost 9 bases and J lost 0, with 29 bases in between. CDR3 DNA sequence: TGTGCTCTCGGTTTCCCTACGTGGGACTGGGACCTTTACACCGATAAACTCATCTTT. Its translation is CALGFPTWDWDLYTDKLIF.

This clone came up many times. For this DNA, TCRdb reports the protein of a much larger clone, which diverges at residue 3, most likely from a read error; the protein presented here is translated directly from the DNA. The gene calls are TRDV2 and TRDJ1, with 11 bases that match TRDD3. Germline-derived CDR1 and CDR2 are GEAIGNYY and EKD. This CDR3 is built from 16 residues. CDR3 coding DNA: TGTGCCAGTGACACCGTTGGGGGATACGCATCCGATAAACTCATCTTT. This encodes CASDTVGGYASDKLIF.

Concerning this clone itself: A read error may produce the germline difference seen at one junction end. This sample includes further DNA sequences coding for the same CDR3. The V call is TRDV1, the J call TRDJ1; 11 nucleotides agree with TRDD3. The CDR3 contains 23 residues. CDR1 and CDR2 (germline): TSWWSYY, QGS. CDR3 sequence: CALGELEGPVNVLGDKDTDKLIF. DNA of the CDR3: TGTGCCCTTGGGGAATTAGAGGGACCCGTGAACGTACTGGGGGATAAAGACACCGATAAACTCATCTTT.